Each of the 2 T cell receptor beta chains below was sequenced from the same sample in a study of technical replicates of blood from a handful of donors. This table comes from immunoSEQ multiplex PCR, and its TCRdb copy is limited to in-frame clones, with some not included. The sample lists more than 65,000 clones, 85% to 95% occurring once. Sequencing used T cells isolated from PBMCs. The receptor source for this set is a human donor in good health.

This clone has a single count. The V call is TRBV6-6, the J call TRBJ1-2; D ambiguous. Germline V gene lookup returns CDR1 MNHNY and CDR2 SVGAGI (reference sequence). The CDR3 runs 15 residues. The V end was cut by 0 bases, the J end by 8 bases, with 16 bases between. The CDR3 nucleotides are TGTGCCAGCAGTTACTCGATTGGAGGGCCGGAGGGCTACACCTTC. It specifies CASSYSIGGPEGYTF.

This clone was observed once. The genes are TRBV4-3 and TRBJ2-3; D gene ambiguous. Germline loops: CDR1 LGHNA, CDR2 YSLEER. The V end was cut by 1 base, the J end by 4 bases, with 9 bases between. There are 14 residues in the CDR3. For the CDR3, the DNA is TGCGCCAGCAGCCAAGGAAGAGCGTCAGATACGCAGTATTTT. Protein: CASSQGRASDTQYF.